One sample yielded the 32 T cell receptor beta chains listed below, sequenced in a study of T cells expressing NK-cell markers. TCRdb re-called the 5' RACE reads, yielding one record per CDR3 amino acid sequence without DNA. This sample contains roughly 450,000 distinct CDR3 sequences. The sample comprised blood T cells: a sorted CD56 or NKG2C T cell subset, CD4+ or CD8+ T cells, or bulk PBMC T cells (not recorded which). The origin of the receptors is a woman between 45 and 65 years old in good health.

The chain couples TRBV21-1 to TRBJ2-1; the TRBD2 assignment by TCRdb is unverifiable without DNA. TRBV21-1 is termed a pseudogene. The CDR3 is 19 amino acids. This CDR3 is CASSKRRLAGGASYNEQFF.

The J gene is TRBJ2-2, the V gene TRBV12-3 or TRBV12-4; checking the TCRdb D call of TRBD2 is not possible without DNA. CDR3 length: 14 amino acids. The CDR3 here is CASTIAGGTGELFF.

The CDR3 spells CASSQDRTGSTDTQYF. The chain combines TRBV3-1 with TRBJ2-3; lacking DNA, the TRBD1 call made by TCRdb goes unchecked. The CDR3 covers 16 residues. Germline CDR1 LGHDT, CDR2 YNNKEL (reference sequence).

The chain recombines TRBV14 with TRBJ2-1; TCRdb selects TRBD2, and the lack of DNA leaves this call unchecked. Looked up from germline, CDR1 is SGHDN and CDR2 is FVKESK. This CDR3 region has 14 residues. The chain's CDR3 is CASSPGLLPHEQFF. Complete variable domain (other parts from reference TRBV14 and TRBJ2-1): EAGVTQFPSHSVIEKGQTVTLRCDPISGHDNLYWYRRVMGKEIKFLLHFVKESKQDESGMPNNRFLAERTGGTYSTLKVQPAELEDSGVYFCASSPGLLPHEQFFGPGTRLTVL.

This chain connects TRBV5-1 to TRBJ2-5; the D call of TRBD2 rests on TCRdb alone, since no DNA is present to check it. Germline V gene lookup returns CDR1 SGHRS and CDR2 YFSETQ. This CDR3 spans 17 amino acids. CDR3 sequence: CASSLRKLAALQETQYF.

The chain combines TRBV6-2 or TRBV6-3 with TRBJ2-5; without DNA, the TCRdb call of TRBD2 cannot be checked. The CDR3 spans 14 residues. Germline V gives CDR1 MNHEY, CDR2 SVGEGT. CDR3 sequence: CASRPLGGGETQYF.

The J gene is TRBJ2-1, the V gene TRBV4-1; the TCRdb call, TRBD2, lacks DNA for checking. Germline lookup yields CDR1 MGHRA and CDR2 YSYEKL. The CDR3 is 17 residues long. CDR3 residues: CASRRTSGSSSYNEQFF.

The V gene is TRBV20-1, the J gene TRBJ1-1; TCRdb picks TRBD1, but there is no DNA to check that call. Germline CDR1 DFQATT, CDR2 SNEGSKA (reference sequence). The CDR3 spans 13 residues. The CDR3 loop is CSALDGQNTEAFF.

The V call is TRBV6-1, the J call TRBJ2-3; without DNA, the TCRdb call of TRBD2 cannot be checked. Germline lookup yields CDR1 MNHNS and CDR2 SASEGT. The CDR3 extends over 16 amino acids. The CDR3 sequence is CASSEVAGGISDTQYF.

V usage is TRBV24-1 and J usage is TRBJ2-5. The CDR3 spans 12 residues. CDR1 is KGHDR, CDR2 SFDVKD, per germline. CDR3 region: CATQDPTLTQYF.

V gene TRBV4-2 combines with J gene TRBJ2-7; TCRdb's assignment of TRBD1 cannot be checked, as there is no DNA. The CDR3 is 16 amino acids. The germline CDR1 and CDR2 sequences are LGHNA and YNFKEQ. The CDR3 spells CASSQGPSPGGYEQYF.

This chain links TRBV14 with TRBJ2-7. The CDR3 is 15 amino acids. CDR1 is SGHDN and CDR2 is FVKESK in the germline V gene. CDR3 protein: CASSQVGRESYEQYF.

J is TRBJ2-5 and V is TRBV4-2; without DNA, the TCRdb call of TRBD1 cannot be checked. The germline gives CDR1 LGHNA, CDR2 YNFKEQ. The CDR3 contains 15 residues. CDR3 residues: CASSQLKGARGTQYF.

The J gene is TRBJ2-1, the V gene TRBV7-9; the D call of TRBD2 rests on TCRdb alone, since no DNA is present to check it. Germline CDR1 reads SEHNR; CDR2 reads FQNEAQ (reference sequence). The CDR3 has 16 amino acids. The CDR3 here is CASSLGARVTYNEQFF. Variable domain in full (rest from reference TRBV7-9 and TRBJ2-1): DTGVSQNPRHKITKRGQNVTFRCDPISEHNRLYWYRQTLGQGPEFLTYFQNEAQLEKSRLLSDRFSAERPKGSFSTLEIQRTEQGDSAMYLCASSLGARVTYNEQFFGPGTRLTVL.

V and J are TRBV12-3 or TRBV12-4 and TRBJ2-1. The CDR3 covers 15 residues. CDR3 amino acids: CASSLGIRSYNEQFF.

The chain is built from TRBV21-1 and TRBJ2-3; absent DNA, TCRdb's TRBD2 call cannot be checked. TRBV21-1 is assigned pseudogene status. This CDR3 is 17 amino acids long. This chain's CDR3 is CASSNPSSGSIADTQYF.

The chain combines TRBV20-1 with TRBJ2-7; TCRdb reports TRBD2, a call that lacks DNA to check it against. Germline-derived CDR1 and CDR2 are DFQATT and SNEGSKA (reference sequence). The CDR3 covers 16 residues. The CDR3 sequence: CSASRGLAGDSYEQYF.

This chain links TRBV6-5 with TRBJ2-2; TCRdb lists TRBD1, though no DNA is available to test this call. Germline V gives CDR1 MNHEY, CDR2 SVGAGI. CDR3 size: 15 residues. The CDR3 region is CASTNRGQGAGELFF.

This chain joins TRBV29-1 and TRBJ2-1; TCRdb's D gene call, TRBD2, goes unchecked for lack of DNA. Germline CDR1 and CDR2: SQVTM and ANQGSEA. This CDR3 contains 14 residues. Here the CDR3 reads CSARASGSYNEQFF.

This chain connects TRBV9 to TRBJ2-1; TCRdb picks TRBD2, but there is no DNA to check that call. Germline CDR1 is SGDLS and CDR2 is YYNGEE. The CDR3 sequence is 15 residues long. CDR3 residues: CASSVGAGGQTEQFF. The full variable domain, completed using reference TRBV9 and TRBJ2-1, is DSGVTQTPKHLITATGQRVTLRCSPRSGDLSVYWYQQSLDQGLQFLIQYYNGEERAKGNILERFSAQQFPDLHSELNLSSLELGDSALYFCASSVGAGGQTEQFFGPGTRLTVL.

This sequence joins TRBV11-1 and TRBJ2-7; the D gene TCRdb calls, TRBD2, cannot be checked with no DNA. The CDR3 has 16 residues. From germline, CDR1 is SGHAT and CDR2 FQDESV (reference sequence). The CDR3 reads CASSPSSGRGAYEQYF.

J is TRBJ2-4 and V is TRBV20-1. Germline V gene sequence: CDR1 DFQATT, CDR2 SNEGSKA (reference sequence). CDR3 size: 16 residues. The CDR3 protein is CSARDHASGAKNIQYF.

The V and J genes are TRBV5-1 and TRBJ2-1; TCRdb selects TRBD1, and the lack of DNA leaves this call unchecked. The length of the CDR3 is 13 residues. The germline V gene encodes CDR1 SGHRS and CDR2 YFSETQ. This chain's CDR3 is CASSRGPANEQFF.

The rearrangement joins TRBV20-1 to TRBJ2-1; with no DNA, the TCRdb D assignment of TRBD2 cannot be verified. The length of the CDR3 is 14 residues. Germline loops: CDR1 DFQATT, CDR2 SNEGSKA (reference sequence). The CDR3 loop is CSAIAGARVHEQFF.

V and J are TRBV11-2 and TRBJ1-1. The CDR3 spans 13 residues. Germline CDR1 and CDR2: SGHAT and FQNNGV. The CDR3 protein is CASSLVGSTEAFF.

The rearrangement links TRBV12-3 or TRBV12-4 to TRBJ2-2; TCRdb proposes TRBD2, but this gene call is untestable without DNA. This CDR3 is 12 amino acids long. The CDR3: CASSGRVGELFF.

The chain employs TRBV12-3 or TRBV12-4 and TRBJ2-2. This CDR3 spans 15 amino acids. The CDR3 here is CASRSSGVNTGELFF.

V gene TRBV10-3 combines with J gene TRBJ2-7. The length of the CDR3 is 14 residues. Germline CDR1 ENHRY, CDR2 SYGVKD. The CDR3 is CAISQLREDYEQYF.

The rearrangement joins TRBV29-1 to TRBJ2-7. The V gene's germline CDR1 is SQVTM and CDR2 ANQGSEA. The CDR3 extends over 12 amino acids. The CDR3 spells CRTTGSSYEQYF.

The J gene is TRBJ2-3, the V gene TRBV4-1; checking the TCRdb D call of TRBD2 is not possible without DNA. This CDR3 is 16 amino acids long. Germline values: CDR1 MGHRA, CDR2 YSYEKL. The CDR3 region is CASSRGSGSFADTQYF.

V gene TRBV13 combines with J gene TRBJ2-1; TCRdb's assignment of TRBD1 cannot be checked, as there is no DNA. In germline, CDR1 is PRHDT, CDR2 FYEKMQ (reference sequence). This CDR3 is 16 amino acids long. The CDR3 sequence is CASSWGGGSWNNEQFF.

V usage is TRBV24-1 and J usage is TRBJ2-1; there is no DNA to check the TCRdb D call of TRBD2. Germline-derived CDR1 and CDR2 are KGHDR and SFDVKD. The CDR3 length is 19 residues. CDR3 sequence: CATSELRTSGRRSYNEQFF.